The 29 T cell receptor beta chains below come from one sample, sequenced in a study of cytomegalovirus exposure and HLA in healthy donors. Use of 60 Vbeta and 13 Jbeta primers characterized the PCR. Produced via immunoSEQ multiplex PCR; TCRdb's table is partial and in-frame only. The data hold 110,000 or so clones, with approximately 80% observed a single time. What was sequenced was PBMCs. These receptors were obtained from a woman aged 18 to 35 in good health and CMV-seronegative.

The chain has TRBV25-1 and TRBJ2-1; 7 bases agree with TRBD1. There are 14 residues in the CDR3. The germline gives CDR1 MGHDK, CDR2 SYGVNS. After removal of 6 bases from V and 4 bases from J, the junction contained 6 bases not matched to a gene. The CDR3 DNA reads TGTGCCAGCAGCCAAGGGGGCAGATACAATGAGCAGTTCTTC. Translating it yields CASSQGGRYNEQFF.

The chain combines TRBV5-5 with TRBJ1-4; D possibly corresponds to TRBD1 (6 bases). CDR1 and CDR2 (germline): SGHKS, YYEKEE (reference sequence). This CDR3 spans 16 amino acids. Trimming took 3 bases from V and 4 from J, leaving 16 bases between them. The CDR3 DNA reads as TGTGCCAGCAGCTCGACCTACAGGGAGAATAATGAAAAACTGTTTTTT. It specifies CASSSTYRENNEKLFF. The full variable domain, completed using reference TRBV5-5 and TRBJ1-4, is DAGVTQSPTHLIKTRGQQVTLRCSPISGHKSVSWYQQVLGQGPQFIFQYYEKEERGRGNFPDRFSARQFPNYSSELNVNALLLGDSALYLCASSSTYRENNEKLFFGSGTQLSVL.

A remark on this clone: This sample also contains other DNA sequences that code for the same CDR3. CDR3: CASSVETGDTIYF. The CDR3 region has the DNA TGTGCCAGCAGCGTAGAAACAGGTGACACCATATATTTT. The chain links TRBV9 to TRBJ1-3; D perhaps matches TRBD1 (5 bases). From germline, CDR1 is SGDLS and CDR2 YYNGEE. The length of the CDR3 is 13 residues. Trimming took 0 bases from V and 8 from J, leaving 9 bases between them.

The chain is built from TRBV2 and TRBJ1-2, with D uncertain. CDR1 is SNHLY, CDR2 FYNNEI, per germline. CDR3 length: 15 amino acids. V shed 2 bases and J shed 0 bases, with 10 bases lying between them. Here the CDR3 reads CASSEPLAANYGYTF. CDR3 coding DNA: TGTGCCAGCAGTGAACCCCTGGCAGCTAACTATGGCTACACCTTC.

This clone has only one observation. The chain recombines TRBV7-9 with TRBJ1-2; possibly TRBD1 for D (5 bases). This CDR3 comprises 15 residues. The V and J ends lost 1 base and 5 bases respectively, with 14 bases between them. Germline V gives CDR1 SEHNR, CDR2 FQNEAQ (reference sequence). CDR3 nucleotide sequence: TGTGCCAGCAGCTTAGATGGGGCTGAAAGGTATGGCTACACCTTC. Protein sequence: CASSLDGAERYGYTF. Full variable domain (remainder filled in from reference TRBV7-9 and TRBJ1-2): DTGVSQNPRHKITKRGQNVTFRCDPISEHNRLYWYRQTLGQGPEFLTYFQNEAQLEKSRLLSDRFSAERPKGSFSTLEIQRTEQGDSAMYLCASSLDGAERYGYTFGSGTRLTVV.

In its sample, this clone was seen a few times. The chain links TRBV19 to TRBJ1-2, with TRBD1 matching 9 bases. Germline lookup yields CDR1 LNHDA and CDR2 SQIVND (reference sequence). Trimming took 5 bases from V and 4 from J; bases not matched to a gene: 2. The CDR3 has 13 residues. The chain's CDR3 is CASSRDRAYGYTF. The CDR3 DNA reads TGTGCCAGTAGTCGGGACAGGGCCTATGGCTACACCTTC.

The rearrangement joins TRBV7-2 to TRBJ2-3, with D perhaps TRBD1 (6 bases). The CDR3 is 14 residues long. Germline CDR1 is SGHTA and CDR2 is FQGNSA. V gave up 1 base and J gave up 2 bases, with 7 bases separating them. CDR3 sequence: CASSLDRATDTQYF. The CDR3 nucleotides are TGTGCCAGCAGCTTAGACAGGGCCACAGATACGCAGTATTTT.

The genes are TRBV6-5 and TRBJ2-6; TRBD1 might be the D (6 bases). The CDR3 runs to 16 residues. Trimming left V 3 bases short and J 2 bases short, with 11 bases between. Germline V gene sequence: CDR1 MNHEY, CDR2 SVGAGI. The CDR3 DNA reads as TGTGCCAGCAGTTATCACCAGGGGACTGGGGCCAACGTCCTGACTTTC. Its protein is CASSYHQGTGANVLTF.

This sequence joins TRBV29-1 and TRBJ1-1; D is ambiguous. CDR3 length: 15 amino acids. Germline V gene lookup returns CDR1 SQVTM and CDR2 ANQGSEA. Between the trimmed V and J ends, which lost 7 bases and 0 bases, there was a span of 18 bases. In DNA, the CDR3 is TGCAGCGCGTTGTCGCTCGGGGAAATGAACACTGAAGCTTTCTTT. Encoded protein: CSALSLGEMNTEAFF. The entire variable domain, with the rest obtained from reference TRBV29-1 and TRBJ1-1, is as follows: SAVISQKPSRDICQRGTSLTIQCQVDSQVTMMFWYRQQPGQSLTLIATANQGSEATYESGFVIDKFPISRPNLTFSTLTVSNMSPEDSSIYLCSALSLGEMNTEAFFGQGTRLTVV.

The V call is TRBV5-6, the J call TRBJ2-4, with 11 bases that match TRBD2. CDR1 is SGHDT, CDR2 YYEEEE, per germline. The V segment lost 3 bases and the J segment 4 bases; nucleotides outside the gene matches: 6. The CDR3 has 16 amino acids. CDR3 DNA sequence: TGTGCCAGCAGCTCTGGAGGGACTAGCGGAAAAAACATTCAGTACTTC. It is translated as CASSSGGTSGKNIQYF. Together with reference TRBV5-6 and TRBJ2-4, the CDR3 gives the full variable domain: DAGVTQSPTHLIKTRGQQVTLRCSPKSGHDTVSWYQQALGQGPQFIFQYYEEEERQRGNFPDRFSGHQFPNYSSELNVNALLLGDSALYLCASSSGGTSGKNIQYFGAGTRLSVL.

This sequence joins TRBV2 and TRBJ1-5; 10 nucleotides line up with TRBD1. V dropped 6 bases and J dropped 3; count of bases not matched to a gene: 5. This CDR3 is 15 amino acids long. CDR1 and CDR2 (germline): SNHLY, FYNNEI. DNA for the CDR3: TGTGCCAGCAGCCGCGACAGGGGGCACAATCAGCCCCAGCATTTT. Translated, it gives CASSRDRGHNQPQHF.

The chain links TRBV19 to TRBJ2-7; 8 bases line up with TRBD1. Trimming cost V 3 bases and J 2 bases; bases outside gene matches: 9. Germline V gives CDR1 LNHDA, CDR2 SQIVND (reference sequence). The CDR3 is 16 amino acids. The CDR3 sequence: CASSIGNRGFAYEQYF. CDR3 bases: TGTGCCAGTAGTATCGGGAACAGGGGGTTCGCCTACGAGCAGTACTTC.

This chain connects TRBV6-1 to TRBJ2-7, with 11 nucleotides matching TRBD2. Germline V lookup: CDR1 MNHNS, CDR2 SASEGT. J was trimmed by 2 bases and V by 2 bases; bases with no gene match: 8. The CDR3 loop spans 17 amino acids. The CDR3 DNA follows: TGTGCCAGCAGTGAAATGCCCGGGACTAGCGGAACCTACGAGCAGTACTTC. This sequence encodes CASSEMPGTSGTYEQYF.

This clone was seen more than once but under ten times. The chain carries TRBV6-5 and TRBJ2-7; TRBD1 aligns across 7 bases. Germline-derived CDR1 and CDR2 are MNHEY and SVGAGI. The CDR3 has 15 residues. The ends lost 0 bases at V and 5 bases at J; junction bases unmatched: 7. The CDR3 DNA sequence: TGTGCCAGCAGTTACTCGAACAGGGGTCTTGACGAGCAGTACTTC. Translating gives CASSYSNRGLDEQYF.

This clone was detected a few times. The V call is TRBV7-2, the J call TRBJ2-3; 8 positions match TRBD2. Trimming removed 1 base from V and 6 bases from J; junction bases left unmatched: 0. This CDR3 is 13 amino acids long. CDR1 and CDR2 from the germline V gene are SGHTA and FQGNSA. CDR3 in amino acids: CASSLVAGDTQYF. Here the CDR3 DNA reads TGTGCCAGCAGCTTAGTAGCGGGGGATACGCAGTATTTT. The full variable domain, rest sourced from reference TRBV7-2 and TRBJ2-3, is GAGVSQSPSNKVTEKGKDVELRCDPISGHTALYWYRQSLGQGLEFLIYFQGNSAPDKSGLPSDRFSAERTGGSVSTLTIQRTQQEDSAVYLCASSLVAGDTQYFGPGTRLTVL.

This sequence joins TRBV18 and TRBJ2-4; a weak D match, TRBD1 (6 bases). Trimming removed 4 bases at V and 1 base at J, with 17 bases between. The CDR3 consists of 17 residues. Germline CDR1 KGHSH, CDR2 LQKENI. CDR3 protein: CASSHGGPSGAKNIQYF. The CDR3 region has the DNA TGTGCCAGCTCACATGGGGGCCCCTCAGGGGCCAAAAACATTCAGTACTTC. The full variable domain, with the rest looked up from reference TRBV18 and TRBJ2-4, is NAGVMQNPRHLVRRRGQEARLRCSPMKGHSHVYWYRQLPEEGLKFMVYLQKENIIDESGMPKERFSAEFPKEGPSILRIQQVVRGDSAAYFCASSHGGPSGAKNIQYFGAGTRLSVL.

This chain links TRBV5-5 with TRBJ2-7; D perhaps matches TRBD1 (6 bases). This CDR3 is 13 amino acids long. Germline CDR1 reads SGHKS; CDR2 reads YYEKEE (reference sequence). The V gene lost 5 bases and the J gene lost 0 bases, with 9 bases spanning the gap. CDR3 amino acids: CASSRTDSYEQYF. The DNA for the CDR3 is TGTGCCAGCAGTCGGACAGACTCCTACGAGCAGTACTTC.

The rearrangement joins TRBV28 to TRBJ2-5; 8 positions match TRBD1. This CDR3 is built from 15 residues. The germline V gene has CDR1 MDHEN and CDR2 SYDVKM. J lost 4 bases, V lost 6 bases, and 10 bases had no gene match. The CDR3 DNA is TGTGCCAGCAGCTTTTTAACAGGGGGTGGAGAGACCCAGTACTTC. Residues: CASSFLTGGGETQYF.

V and J are TRBV19 and TRBJ2-7; 10 nucleotides match TRBD1. The CDR3 is 15 amino acids. Germline-derived CDR1 and CDR2 are LNHDA and SQIVND (reference sequence). Germline trimming cut 6 bases from V and 2 bases from J; bases unmatched to any gene: 7. CDR3 DNA sequence: TGTGCCAGTAGCCCCGGACAGGGGGGAACCTACGAGCAGTACTTC. Protein product: CASSPGQGGTYEQYF.

The chain combines TRBV18 with TRBJ2-7, with TRBD1 matching 7 bases. This CDR3 has 15 amino acids. Looked up from germline, CDR1 is KGHSH and CDR2 is LQKENI. V lost 6 bases and J lost 5; bases outside the gene matches: 13. The CDR3, as DNA: TGTGCCAGCTCCCCGCAGAGGGCAGGGGGAGACGAGCAGTACTTC. Translating it yields CASSPQRAGGDEQYF.

The J gene is TRBJ2-1, the V gene TRBV2, with 11 bases lining up with TRBD2. CDR3 length: 16 residues. Germline loops: CDR1 SNHLY, CDR2 FYNNEI. V lost 7 bases and J lost 12; bases outside the gene matches: 17. DNA of the CDR3: TGTGCCAGCACACAAGGAAGGGGACTAGCGGAGCTTGGGCAGTTCTTC. It translates to CASTQGRGLAELGQFF.

This clone was seen more than once but under ten times. The chain couples TRBV18 to TRBJ1-1; 8 nucleotides align to TRBD1. The trim removed 3 bases at V and 7 bases at J, leaving 13 bases unmatched. The CDR3 extends over 16 amino acids. The germline gives CDR1 KGHSH, CDR2 LQKENI. This chain's CDR3 is CASSPASGTGTFEAFF. CDR3 in DNA: TGTGCCAGCTCACCGGCCTCCGGGACAGGTACATTTGAAGCTTTCTTT.

This clone is a singleton in its sample. J is TRBJ2-7 and V is TRBV5-6, with 8 bases identical to TRBD1. Germline CDR1 is SGHDT and CDR2 is YYEEEE. After removal of 4 bases from V and 4 bases from J, the junction contained 10 bases not matched to a gene. The CDR3 loop spans 15 amino acids. The CDR3 region is CASSLGQGERYEQYF. In DNA, the CDR3 is TGTGCCAGCAGCCTAGGACAGGGTGAGAGGTACGAGCAGTACTTC.

There are a few counts of this clone. The chain has TRBV11-2 and TRBJ2-1, with 13 bases fitting TRBD2. The CDR3 has 15 residues. The germline V gene encodes CDR1 SGHAT and CDR2 FQNNGV. V lost 5 bases, J lost 7 bases, and 5 bases stayed unmatched. CDR3 amino acids: CASSNRLAGGNEQFF. As DNA, the CDR3 is TGTGCCAGCAGCAACAGACTAGCGGGAGGTAATGAGCAGTTCTTC.

DNA of the CDR3: TGTGCCAGCAGCCCGGACTACCCACTTTACAATGAGCAGTTCTTC. Residues: CASSPDYPLYNEQFF. The chain couples TRBV7-2 to TRBJ2-1; tentatively, D is TRBD2 (6 bases). Germline lookup yields CDR1 SGHTA and CDR2 FQGNSA. The CDR3 has 15 amino acids. The V end was cut by 5 bases, the J end by 4 bases, with 15 bases between.

Concerning this clone itself: Other nucleotide sequences in the sample specify the same CDR3. V is TRBV15 and J is TRBJ2-7; D is unresolved. V lost 3 bases to trimming and J lost 3 bases, with 3 bases between them. There are 11 residues in the CDR3. The V gene's germline CDR1 is LNHNV and CDR2 YYDKDF (reference sequence). The CDR3 is CATSSYYEQYF. CDR3 nucleotide sequence: TGTGCCACCAGCAGTTACTACGAGCAGTACTTC.

The chain joins TRBV5-5 to TRBJ1-1; D not resolved. Germline values: CDR1 SGHKS, CDR2 YYEKEE (reference sequence). The length of the CDR3 is 14 residues. The V gene lost 4 bases and the J gene lost 3 bases, with 13 bases spanning the gap. As DNA, the CDR3 is TGTGCCAGCAGCCCGATTCGGACTGACACTGAAGCTTTCTTT. It yields the protein CASSPIRTDTEAFF.

This chain joins TRBV7-9 and TRBJ2-1; 9 bases are shared with TRBD1. CDR1 is SEHNR and CDR2 is FQNEAQ in the germline V gene (reference sequence). J lost 8 bases, V lost 5 bases, and 13 bases had no gene match. This CDR3 comprises 16 residues. CDR3 sequence: CASSQTDRGGFDEQFF. The DNA for the CDR3 is TGTGCCAGCAGCCAAACGGACAGGGGAGGCTTCGATGAGCAGTTCTTC.

The chain carries TRBV4-1 and TRBJ2-2; D not certain. This CDR3 has 17 amino acids. CDR1 and CDR2 (germline): MGHRA, YSYEKL. Between the trimmed V and J ends, which lost 3 bases and 4 bases, there was a span of 18 bases. CDR3 sequence: CASSHRLQSPSTGELFF. The CDR3 coding sequence is TGCGCCAGCAGCCACCGATTGCAATCTCCGAGCACCGGGGAGCTGTTTTTT.